This T cell receptor beta chain was recorded in a study of blood T cell repertoires in COVID-19. Looking at the study overall: The samples span acute and convalescent COVID-19 from the United States, Italy and Spain.

Original processing notes: Estimation of nucleated cell counts was performed using reference gene primer amplification. Measured with immunoSEQ multiplex PCR; TCRdb has only the in-frame clones, and not every one. D and trimming were read from the DNA, whereas the V and J calls and clone size are those reported in that table. The sample records over 200,000 clones, 80% to 90% being singletons. This clone has a handful of counts. V lost 4 bases and J 10 bases, leaving 14 bases between the germline ends. The CDR3 is 12 residues long. From germline, CDR1 is SGHRS and CDR2 YFSETQ. The chain uses TRBV5-1 and TRBJ1-1; D is uncertain. The TCR sequence derives from a man aged 18 to 30 with active or convalescent COVID-19. The specimen sequenced was peripheral blood. The CDR3 sequence: CASSAAGPGAFF. CDR3 in DNA: TGCGCCAGCAGCGCAGCGGGTCCGGGAGCTTTCTTT.